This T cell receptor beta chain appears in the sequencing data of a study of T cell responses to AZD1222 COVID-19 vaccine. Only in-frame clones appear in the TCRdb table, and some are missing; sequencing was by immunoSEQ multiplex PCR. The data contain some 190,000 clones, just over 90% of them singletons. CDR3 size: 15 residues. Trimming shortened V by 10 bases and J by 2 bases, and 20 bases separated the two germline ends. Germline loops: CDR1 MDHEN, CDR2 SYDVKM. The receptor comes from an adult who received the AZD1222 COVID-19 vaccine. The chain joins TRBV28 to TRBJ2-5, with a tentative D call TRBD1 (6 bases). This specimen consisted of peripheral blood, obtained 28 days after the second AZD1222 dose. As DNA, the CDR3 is TGTGCCACCTCTGGTGCAGGGGCTAGGCAAGAGACCCAGTACTTC. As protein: CATSGAGARQETQYF. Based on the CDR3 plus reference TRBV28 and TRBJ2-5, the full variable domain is DVKVTQSSRYLVKRTGEKVFLECVQDMDHENMFWYRQDPGLGLRLIYFSYDVKMKEKGDIPEGYSVSREKKERFSLILESASTNQTSMYLCATSGAGARQETQYFGPGTRLLVL.